A selection of T cell receptor beta chains follows, all from one sample in a study of shared clonotypes between healthy human individuals. Clones were read by immunoSEQ multiplex PCR, and TCRdb kept only the in-frame ones, dropping some. This table holds some 490,000 clones, 81% found once. The sample was PBMCs. These receptors originate from a woman between 40 and 55 years old in good health. Some clones in this sample may be carry-over from other donors' samples. Each CDR3 is given with its conserved first and last residue. Clone size is shown for a subset of rows, as once, few, many or a class of expanded clone.

>TRBV6-6|.
CASVNREGSYEQYF
>TRBV5-5|.
CASSSGRTAMNTEAFF
>TRBV11-2|.
CASSPTGTGSYEQYF
>TRBV1|few
CTSSQGRTSGTQKSYEQYF
>TRBV7-8|.
CASSSSGLASYNEQFF
>TRBV18|.
CASSNMTRDLHIGYGYTF
>TRBV6-4|.
CASSDPWGRVEQYF
>TRBV11-3|.
CASSLGDRKASNTGELFF
>TRBV18|once
CASSPGLAGVPYNEQFF
>TRBV18|.
CASSPRQGALDIQYF
>TRBV10-3|once
CAISESQGRGELFF
>TRBV7-9|once
CASSLGQGIFYGYTF
>TRBV19|.
CASSIDTEGGLQPQHF
>TRBV2|.
CASSEGSGRAGDEQFF
>TRBV2|.
CAKLLAGGPNNEQFF
>TRBV28|.
CASRKTGSYEQYF
>TRBV6-6|few
CASSIGTDANYGYTF
>TRBV5-1|.
CASNPITGQTRGGYGYTF
>TRBV2|.
CASSERAPGQTHGYTF
>TRBV6-1|.
CASSEVQGYGYTF
>TRBV25-1|.
CASNPLASTDTQYF
>TRBV28|.
CASSSPHPDKALGYTF
>TRBV12-5|many
CASGLAGTSSYEQYF
>TRBV7-2|few
CASSPFQGSSEAFF
>TRBV10-2|many
CASSPGGAGEKLFF
>TRBV2|once
CASSEAGVGNEQFF
>TRBV28|.
CASSKAGGMKDTQYF
>TRBV28|.
CASSHGVAGRDTQYF
>TRBV6-5|.
CASSYHQGTTYEQYF
>TRBV4-3|.
CASSQGGSTDTQYF
>TRBV28|.
CASSSGRALYGYTF
>TRBV7-2|.
CASSPILSSAYNEQFF
>TRBV6-6|.
CASRWAGVYTGELFF
>TRBV5-4|many
CASSMGGWTDTQYF
>TRBV28|.
CASSTGTLGGEQFF
>TRBV28|few
CASSFIGNQPQHF
>TRBV9|.
CASSVDGTINQPQHF
>TRBV9|.
CASSVSRSQNTEAFF
>TRBV7-8|.
CASSFNSNQPQHF
>TRBV4-3|.
CASSRGPSTDTQYF
>TRBV29-1|.
CSADGTATEAFF
>TRBV14|.
CASSPRVGGTEAFF
>TRBV2|.
CASREGPNTGELFF
>TRBV2|once
CASTQGTANYGYTF
>TRBV6-5|.
CASSYRTDYNEQFF
>TRBV30|.
CAWARRERNEKLFF